One sample yielded the 23 T cell receptor beta chains listed below, sequenced in a study of T cells in lung cancer brain metastases. Repertoires were generated with immunoSEQ multiplex PCR, while TCRdb's copy carries only in-frame clones and drops some. The sample carries roughly 6,600 clones, more than 80% recorded once. The sample was tumor tissue from the primary lung tumor. These receptors originate from a man aged 45-65 years with non-small cell lung cancer.

The V gene is TRBV27, the J gene TRBJ2-1, with 13 bases that match TRBD2. The CDR3 is 15 amino acids. Germline lookup yields CDR1 MNHEY and CDR2 SMNVEV (reference sequence). V gave up 4 bases and J gave up 8 bases; unmatched junction bases: 5. The CDR3 DNA reads TGTGCCAGCAGTTCACTAGCGGGGGGGGGCTATGAGCAGTTCTTC. Encoded protein: CASSSLAGGGYEQFF.

The rearrangement joins TRBV5-1 to TRBJ2-7, with 11 bases fitting TRBD2. This CDR3 has 16 residues. Germline V CDR1 and CDR2: SGHRS, YFSETQ. V shed 3 bases and J 0 bases; nucleotides not matched to a gene: 5. The CDR3 sequence is CASSWTLAGGSYEQYF. The CDR3 region has the DNA TGCGCCAGCAGCTGGACCCTAGCGGGGGGCTCCTACGAGCAGTACTTC.

In regard to this clone: One end of the junction does not line up with germline, which may come from a read error. This sample also contains other DNA sequences that code for the same CDR3. J is TRBJ2-5 and V is TRBV10-3; D possibly corresponds to TRBD1 (6 bases). Germline values: CDR1 ENHRY, CDR2 SYGVKD. The CDR3 spans 13 residues. The CDR3 protein is CASAGAMQETQYF. As DNA, the CDR3 is TGTGCTTCGGCAGGGGCAATGCAAGAAACCCAGTACTTC.

This clone appeared a single time. The chain couples TRBV6-1 to TRBJ2-2, with D possibly TRBD2 on 6 matching bases. The CDR3 sequence is 13 residues long. Trimming pared 3 bases from V and 6 bases from J, leaving 8 bases between. Per the germline V gene, CDR1 is MNHNS and CDR2 is SASEGT. This CDR3 is CASSDAGPGELFF. The CDR3 coding sequence is TGTGCCAGCAGTGACGCGGGGCCCGGGGAGCTGTTTTTT.

In nucleotides, the CDR3 is TGTGCCAGCTCACCACCGGGGGGGATGGAGACCCAGTACTTC. Encoded protein: CASSPPGGMETQYF. The chain has TRBV18 and TRBJ2-5; 7 bases agree with TRBD2. The germline gives CDR1 KGHSH, CDR2 LQKENI. This CDR3 has 14 residues. V shed 0 bases, J shed 5 bases, and the junction held 3 bases outside the gene matches.

This clone was detected only a few times. The V and J genes are TRBV7-9 and TRBJ2-1; TRBD2 is a possible D gene (7 bases). V was pared by 7 bases and J by 10 bases, with 17 bases between. Germline CDR1 reads SEHNR; CDR2 reads FQNEAQ (reference sequence). CDR3 length: 13 amino acids. The CDR3 reads CASTSEGGKEQFF. The CDR3 nucleotides are TGTGCCAGCACCTCAGAGGGGGGGAAGGAGCAGTTCTTC.

The J gene is TRBJ2-3, the V gene TRBV7-9; D remains ambiguous. Looked up from germline, CDR1 is SEHNR and CDR2 is FQNEAQ (reference sequence). Trimming cost V 1 base and J 4 bases, with 6 bases left between them. The CDR3 totals 13 residues. The CDR3 here is CASSLGWPDTQYF. The CDR3 DNA reads as TGTGCCAGCAGCTTAGGATGGCCAGATACGCAGTATTTT.

The CDR3 DNA reads as TGTGCCAGTAGAGGGTATCGAGTCGGGGGCACTGAAGCTTTCTTT. Translated, it gives CASRGYRVGGTEAFF. The chain joins TRBV19 to TRBJ1-1; tentatively, D is TRBD1 (5 bases). The V and J ends lost 6 bases and 4 bases respectively, with 18 bases between them. Germline CDR1 LNHDA, CDR2 SQIVND (reference sequence). The CDR3 contains 15 residues.

The chain employs TRBV7-9 and TRBJ2-2; 7 bases map to TRBD1. Germline V lookup: CDR1 SEHNR, CDR2 FQNEAQ (reference sequence). The CDR3 length is 15 residues. Trimming removed 2 bases from V and 0 bases from J; junction bases left unmatched: 0. CDR3 loop: CASSLQGANTGELFF. The CDR3, as DNA: TGTGCCAGCAGCTTACAGGGGGCGAACACCGGGGAGCTGTTTTTT. The variable domain in full, with the rest retrieved from reference TRBV7-9 and TRBJ2-2, is DTGVSQNPRHKITKRGQNVTFRCDPISEHNRLYWYRQTLGQGPEFLTYFQNEAQLEKSRLLSDRFSAERPKGSFSTLEIQRTEQGDSAMYLCASSLQGANTGELFFGEGSRLTVL.

The chain employs TRBV11-2 and TRBJ1-4; D possibly corresponds to TRBD1 (6 bases). V was shortened by 3 bases and J by 8 bases, with 16 bases between the two germline ends. CDR3 length: 15 amino acids. The V gene's germline CDR1 is SGHAT and CDR2 FQNNGV. CDR3 nucleotide sequence: TGTGCCAGCAGCTTGGGGGGCAGGGAGGGCGAAAAACTGTTTTTT. It encodes CASSLGGREGEKLFF.

The chain couples TRBV7-9 to TRBJ2-5; D remains unclear. The germline V gene encodes CDR1 SEHNR and CDR2 FQNEAQ (reference sequence). This CDR3 contains 14 residues. Trimming shortened V by 1 base and J by 3 bases, and 9 bases separated the two germline ends. CDR3 nucleotide sequence: TGTGCCAGCAGCTTAGTCGGCGGCGAAGAGACCCAGTACTTC. Amino acids: CASSLVGGEETQYF.

This clone was seen only once. V usage is TRBV5-6 and J usage is TRBJ1-2, with D maybe TRBD1 (5 bases). Germline V lookup: CDR1 SGHDT, CDR2 YYEEEE. CDR3 size: 14 residues. V was shortened by 0 bases and J by 2 bases, with 8 bases between the two germline ends. The CDR3 DNA sequence: TGTGCCAGCAGCTTGGATGGGGCAAACTATGGCTACACCTTC. This codes for CASSLDGANYGYTF.

The chain has TRBV18 and TRBJ2-5; D not certain. Germline CDR1 KGHSH, CDR2 LQKENI. V shed 2 bases and J shed 8 bases, with 9 bases lying between them. CDR3 length equals 12 residues. CDR3 in amino acids: CASSPMGGTQYF. The CDR3 bases are TGTGCCAGCTCACCAATGGGCGGAACCCAGTACTTC.

This chain connects TRBV7-3 to TRBJ2-1; 8 nucleotides match TRBD1. Germline trimming cut 5 bases from V and 6 bases from J; bases unmatched to any gene: 6. The germline V gene encodes CDR1 SGHTA and CDR2 FQGTGA. This CDR3 has 14 residues. The CDR3 loop is CASSRTGKSNEQFF. CDR3 DNA sequence: TGTGCCAGCAGCCGGACAGGGAAAAGCAATGAGCAGTTCTTC.

CDR3 loop: CASSFRAGEGPYYNEQFF. CDR3 in DNA: TGTGCCAGCAGCTTTCGGGCGGGGGAAGGCCCCTACTACAATGAGCAGTTCTTC. The chain uses TRBV7-2 and TRBJ2-1, with 7 bases that match TRBD2. Germline V gene sequence: CDR1 SGHTA, CDR2 FQGNSA. This CDR3 region has 18 residues. The trim removed 3 bases at V and 3 bases at J, leaving 14 bases unmatched.

This clone was observed a single time. The junction departs from the called germline gene at one end, perhaps through a read error. Other DNA sequences within the sample encode an identical CDR3. The chain is built from TRBV30 and TRBJ1-6, with D possibly being TRBD1 (5 bases). This CDR3 is built from 14 residues. From germline, CDR1 is GTSNPN and CDR2 SVGIG (reference sequence). CDR3 nucleotide sequence: TGTGCTTGGAGTGACCAGGGCTATAATTCACCCCTCCACTTT. It encodes CAWSDQGYNSPLHF.

V is TRBV29-1 and J is TRBJ1-2; D may be TRBD1 (6 bases). The V end lost 3 bases, the J end lost 7 bases, and 12 bases lay between the germline ends. CDR3 length equals 12 residues. Germline CDR1 reads SQVTM; CDR2 reads ANQGSEA. CDR3 protein: CSVDPRGGGYTF. CDR3 sequence (DNA): TGCAGCGTTGACCCTCGAGGGGGTGGCTACACCTTC.

This sequence joins TRBV4-1 and TRBJ2-7, with D perhaps TRBD1 or TRBD2 (7 bases each). This CDR3 comprises 16 residues. The germline V gene encodes CDR1 MGHRA and CDR2 YSYEKL. V lost 4 bases and J lost 0, with 16 bases in between. The CDR3 bases are TGCGCCAGCAGCCGGCAGGGGGGGGGAAGCTCCTACGAGCAGTACTTC. Translated, it gives CASSRQGGGSSYEQYF.

The chain combines TRBV6-6 with TRBJ2-2; 10 bases fit TRBD2. This CDR3 spans 16 amino acids. Germline V lookup: CDR1 MNHNY, CDR2 SVGAGI (reference sequence). V was pared by 0 bases and J by 9 bases, with 7 bases of the junction left unmatched. The CDR3 coding sequence is TGTGCCAGCAGTTACTCTAGCGGGGGGCTTAGGCGGGAGCTGTTTTTT. It yields the protein CASSYSSGGLRRELFF.

Relative to its sample, this clone is medium-sized. The chain is built from TRBV2 and TRBJ2-3, with TRBD2 as a possible D gene (5 bases). The CDR3 loop spans 16 amino acids. V lost 0 bases, J lost 6 bases, and 16 bases lay in between. Germline CDR1 SNHLY, CDR2 FYNNEI. CDR3: CASSEARAIGWDTQYF. As DNA, the CDR3 is TGTGCCAGCAGTGAAGCGAGGGCTATAGGGTGGGATACGCAGTATTTT.

The chain couples TRBV27 to TRBJ1-2; tentative D call: TRBD1 (5 bases). Looked up from germline, CDR1 is MNHEY and CDR2 is SMNVEV (reference sequence). V was trimmed by 4 bases and J by 3 bases, leaving 9 bases between them. The CDR3 covers 13 residues. The CDR3 reads CASSSGRYYGYTF. Here the CDR3 DNA reads TGTGCCAGCAGTTCGGGACGGTACTATGGCTACACCTTC.

The genes are TRBV7-8 and TRBJ2-2; D possibly matches TRBD1 or TRBD2 (6 bases each). CDR3 length: 16 residues. Trimming stripped 4 bases from V and 3 bases from J, with 15 bases between. The V gene's germline CDR1 is SGHVS and CDR2 FQNEAQ. The CDR3 loop reads CASSSSGGGYTGELFF. CDR3 sequence (DNA): TGTGCCAGCAGCTCGAGCGGAGGGGGGTACACCGGGGAGCTGTTTTTT. The full variable domain, its missing parts supplied by reference TRBV7-8 and TRBJ2-2, is GAGVSQSPRYKVAKRGQDVALRCDPISGHVSLFWYQQALGQGPEFLTYFQNEAQLDKSGLPSDRFFAERPEGSVSTLKIQRTQQEDSAVYLCASSSSGGGYTGELFFGEGSRLTVL.

The chain has TRBV18 and TRBJ2-4, with TRBD1 identical over 9 bases. CDR1 is KGHSH, CDR2 LQKENI, per germline. With V trimmed by 3 bases and J by 0 bases, 9 bases remained unmatched. This CDR3 contains 18 residues. The CDR3 nucleotides read TGTGCCAGCTCACCCCCGGGACAGGGCTTCTTAGCCAAAAACATTCAGTACTTC. It yields the protein CASSPPGQGFLAKNIQYF.